This TCR beta chain was profiled in a study of T cells in Graves' hyperthyroidism and ophthalmopathy. This clonotype turned up a few times. V was shortened by 0 bases and J by 6 bases, with 11 bases between the two germline ends. Germline values: CDR1 LNHDA, CDR2 SQIVND (reference sequence). The CDR3 is made up of 14 amino acids. The source material, RNA transcripts, was used to amplify TCR beta CDR3 regions. Researchers ran a first-round RT-PCR on the TCR CDR3 using the HTBI primer set. One entry per CDR3 protein, called by TCRdb with MiXCR from the multiplex PCR reads. The table lists 400,000 to 500,000 distinct CDR3 sequences, around 15% of them singletons.

This rearrangement joins TRBV19 to TRBJ1-2; no definite D call. This TCR was recovered from a woman aged 18-29 years with Graves' hyperthyroidism. The sample consisted of blood. CDR3 sequence: CASSIDRAHNGYTF. DNA of the CDR3: TGTGCCAGTAGTATAGATCGGGCACACAATGGCTACACCTTC.